Below, 10 T cell receptor beta chains from the same sample are listed, as sequenced in a study of shared clonotypes between healthy human individuals. Produced via immunoSEQ multiplex PCR; TCRdb's table is partial and in-frame only. The repertoire holds about 2.4 million clones, with 80% to 95% as singletons. Input material: naive CD4+ T cells from PBMCs. Described subset: CD45RA+ positively selected. These receptors originate from a young man in good health. Some clones in this sample may be carry-over from other donors' samples.

The chain recombines TRBV7-2 with TRBJ2-3; maybe TRBD2 (5 bases). V was shortened by 1 base and J by 14 bases, with 13 bases between the two germline ends. Germline CDR1 is SGHTA and CDR2 is FQGNSA. The CDR3 is 12 residues long. This chain's CDR3 is CASSLVGRGPYF. The CDR3 DNA reads TGTGCCAGCAGCTTAGTGGGGAGAGGTCCGTATTTT.

The chain links TRBV27 to TRBJ1-4; D perhaps matches TRBD1 (6 bases). CDR1 MNHEY and CDR2 SMNVEV come from the germline V gene (reference sequence). This CDR3 is 17 amino acids long. V lost 4 bases and J 5 bases, leaving 20 bases between the germline ends. Here the CDR3 reads CASSSITDRTLNEKLFF. CDR3 sequence (DNA): TGTGCCAGCAGTTCGATCACAGACAGGACTTTAAATGAAAAACTGTTTTTT. Variable domain in full (rest from reference TRBV27 and TRBJ1-4): EAQVTQNPRYLITVTGKKLTVTCSQNMNHEYMSWYRQDPGLGLRQIYYSMNVEVTDKGDVPEGYKVSRKEKRNFPLILESPSPNQTSLYFCASSSITDRTLNEKLFFGSGTQLSVL.

The chain recombines TRBV28 with TRBJ1-5; 8 bases line up with TRBD1. Trimming took 6 bases from V and 1 from J; bases not matched to a gene: 8. The germline gives CDR1 MDHEN, CDR2 SYDVKM. There are 16 residues in the CDR3. CDR3 amino acids: CASRRRTGSSNQPQHF. The CDR3 DNA reads TGTGCCAGCAGGCGACGGACAGGGTCAAGCAATCAGCCCCAGCATTTT.

V is TRBV28 and J is TRBJ2-7, with D uncertain. The CDR3 loop spans 14 amino acids. The V and J ends lost 5 bases and 3 bases respectively, with 14 bases between them. Germline values: CDR1 MDHEN, CDR2 SYDVKM. The CDR3 nucleotides are TGTGCCAGCAGTCTAGGCCTATTCGGCTACGAGCAGTACTTC. Its translation: CASSLGLFGYEQYF.

The chain uses TRBV4-1 and TRBJ1-5, with D tentatively TRBD1 (5 bases). The CDR3 runs to 15 residues. The germline gives CDR1 MGHRA, CDR2 YSYEKL. The V gene lost 0 bases and the J gene lost 6 bases, with 12 bases spanning the gap. The chain's CDR3 is CASSQDSGQGQPQHF. DNA of the CDR3: TGCGCCAGCAGCCAAGATTCAGGGCAGGGTCAGCCCCAGCATTTT.

The chain employs TRBV5-4 and TRBJ1-3; a possible D gene is TRBD1 (6 bases). This CDR3 comprises 16 residues. Germline CDR1 is SGHNT and CDR2 is YYREEE (reference sequence). Trimming took 3 bases from V and 0 from J, leaving 13 bases between them. The CDR3 DNA reads TGTGCCAGCAGCTCTGACAGGCCTGTCTCTGGAAACACCATATATTTT. Translating gives CASSSDRPVSGNTIYF. Complete variable domain (other parts from reference TRBV5-4 and TRBJ1-3): ETGVTQSPTHLIKTRGQQVTLRCSSQSGHNTVSWYQQALGQGPQFIFQYYREEENGRGNFPPRFSGLQFPNYSSELNVNALELDDSALYLCASSSDRPVSGNTIYFGEGSWLTVV.

This sequence joins TRBV2 and TRBJ1-5; 10 bases fit TRBD1. Germline CDR1 reads SNHLY; CDR2 reads FYNNEI. With 5 bases clipped from V and 7 bases from J, the junction kept 8 bases outside the gene matches. The CDR3 loop spans 15 amino acids. The CDR3 DNA sequence: TGTGCCAGCAGTCCTGGGACAGGGGCTCGGCAGCCCCAGCATTTT. It encodes CASSPGTGARQPQHF.

V usage is TRBV19 and J usage is TRBJ2-6; 8 nucleotides match TRBD1. Trimming took 5 bases from V and 12 from J; bases not matched to a gene: 6. From germline, CDR1 is LNHDA and CDR2 SQIVND (reference sequence). This CDR3 has 13 residues. The CDR3, as DNA: TGTGCCAGTAGTCTCCGGACAGGGCTCGTCCTGACTTTC. It encodes CASSLRTGLVLTF.

This chain links TRBV7-2 with TRBJ2-7; 9 nucleotides match TRBD2. This CDR3 region has 16 residues. Germline V CDR1 and CDR2: SGHTA, FQGNSA. With V trimmed by 0 bases and J by 4 bases, 7 bases remained unmatched. This chain's CDR3 is CASSLAFSGSWYEQYF. For the CDR3, the DNA is TGTGCCAGCAGCTTAGCGTTTAGCGGGAGTTGGTACGAGCAGTACTTC.

The chain joins TRBV29-1 to TRBJ1-5, with 9 positions matching TRBD1. J was trimmed by 6 bases and V by 7 bases; bases with no gene match: 7. Per germline, CDR1 SQVTM and CDR2 ANQGSEA. The CDR3 spans 13 residues. The CDR3 DNA reads TGCAGCGCCATAACAGGGGGCGGTCAGCCCCAGCATTTT. This gives the protein CSAITGGGQPQHF.